This T cell receptor beta chain was sequenced in a study of blood T cell repertoires in COVID-19. V was pared by 1 base and J by 4 bases, with 13 bases between. This CDR3 is built from 16 residues. The germline V gene encodes CDR1 KGHSH and CDR2 LQKENI. Using immunoSEQ multiplex PCR, the repertoire was profiled, and TCRdb retains in-frame clones only, with some absent. The repertoire holds some 70,000 clones, 85% to 90% seen once, with roughly 0.58% in the top ten. The rearrangement links TRBV18 to TRBJ1-4, with D hard to call. The TCR sequence derives from a man between 60 and 75 years old with acute or convalescent COVID-19. Sequenced: peripheral blood. CDR3 protein: CASSPLAGSLNEKLFF. The CDR3 nucleotides are TGTGCCAGCTCACCACTAGCTGGATCACTTAATGAAAAACTGTTTTTT.